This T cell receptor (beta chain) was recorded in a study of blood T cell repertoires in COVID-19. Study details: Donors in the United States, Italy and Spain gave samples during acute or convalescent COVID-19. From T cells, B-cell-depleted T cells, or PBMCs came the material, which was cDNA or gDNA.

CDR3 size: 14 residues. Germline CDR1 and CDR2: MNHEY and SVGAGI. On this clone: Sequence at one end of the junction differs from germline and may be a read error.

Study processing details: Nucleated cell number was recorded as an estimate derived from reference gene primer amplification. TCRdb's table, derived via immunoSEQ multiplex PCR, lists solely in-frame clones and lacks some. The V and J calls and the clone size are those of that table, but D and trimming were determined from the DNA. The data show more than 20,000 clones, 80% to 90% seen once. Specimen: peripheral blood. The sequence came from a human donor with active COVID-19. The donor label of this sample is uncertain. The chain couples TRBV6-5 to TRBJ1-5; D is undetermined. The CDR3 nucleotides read TGTGCCAGCAGTCACCTGCGGAGCACTCAGCCCCAGCATTTT. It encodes CASSHLRSTQPQHF.